The T cell receptor beta chain under discussion was sequenced for a study of T cell responses to AZD1222 COVID-19 vaccine. In its sample, this clone was seen a few times. The antigen is not known. The trim removed 5 bases at V and 8 bases at J, leaving 6 bases unmatched. The germline V gene has CDR1 SGHVS and CDR2 FQNEAQ. This CDR3 spans 14 amino acids. Second-dose schedules of about 4 or about 12 weeks were combined. Study-level findings and limits: Most donors were white British and more were female, and clonal diversity was possibly underestimated. A rise in Spike-specific TCR breadth and depth followed two AZD1222 doses.

Method: immunoSEQ multiplex PCR; TCRdb's copy keeps in-frame clones and lacks some. Of approximately 190,000 clones in the sample, 93% were seen once. The receptor was isolated from an adult who received the AZD1222 COVID-19 vaccine. The material was peripheral blood, obtained 28 days after the second AZD1222 dose. The chain employs TRBV7-8 and TRBJ1-4; 9 bases align to TRBD1. The CDR3, as DNA: TGTGCCAGCAGCAGGGGACAGGGTGAAGAAAAACTGTTTTTT. This encodes CASSRGQGEEKLFF. Combining the CDR3 with reference TRBV7-8 and TRBJ1-4 gives the whole variable domain GAGVSQSPRYKVAKRGQDVALRCDPISGHVSLFWYQQALGQGPEFLTYFQNEAQLDKSGLPSDRFFAERPEGSVSTLKIQRTQQEDSAVYLCASSRGQGEEKLFFGSGTQLSVL.